Below are 2 T cell receptor beta chains sequenced from a single sample in a study of identical twins. TCRdb reprocessed the 5' RACE reads with MiXCR, giving one entry per CDR3 protein. The table lists fewer than 250,000 distinct CDR3 sequences, around a tenth of them singletons. The specimen was memory (CD45RO+) T cells sorted from blood. These receptors all stem from a woman under 30 in good health.

This chain joins TRBV20-1 and TRBJ1-1, with D tentatively TRBD1 (5 bases). The CDR3 covers 15 residues. Trimming removed 0 bases at V and 0 bases at J, with 11 bases between. The V gene's germline CDR1 is DFQATT and CDR2 SNEGSKA (reference sequence). The CDR3 here is CSAREWGRMNTEAFF. The CDR3 DNA sequence: TGCAGTGCTAGAGAGTGGGGACGTATGAACACTGAAGCTTTCTTT.

The chain couples TRBV29-1 to TRBJ2-3; D is tentatively TRBD1 or TRBD2 (7 bases each). V gave up 5 bases and J gave up 6 bases, with 18 bases separating them. From germline, CDR1 is SQVTM and CDR2 ANQGSEA. This CDR3 contains 14 residues. DNA of the CDR3: TGCAGCGTTAGGGCTGGGAGGGGGCTGGATACGCAGTATTTT. Amino acid sequence: CSVRAGRGLDTQYF.